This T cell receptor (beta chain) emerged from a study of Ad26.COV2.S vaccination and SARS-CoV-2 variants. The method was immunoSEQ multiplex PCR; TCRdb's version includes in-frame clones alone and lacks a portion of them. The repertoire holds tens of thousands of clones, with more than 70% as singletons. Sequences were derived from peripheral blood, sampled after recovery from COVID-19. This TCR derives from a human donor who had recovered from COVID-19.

DNA for the CDR3: TGTGCCAGCAGCCCGCGGGTGGGGGAGACCCAGTACTTC. Its translation is CASSPRVGETQYF. The chain joins TRBV7-9 to TRBJ2-5, with a possible D match to TRBD2 (5 bases). The CDR3 totals 13 residues. V gave up 5 bases and J gave up 5 bases, with 12 bases separating them. Germline CDR1 is SEHNR and CDR2 is FQNEAQ (reference sequence).